The 17 T cell receptor beta chains presented below share a single source sample, sequenced in a study of shared clonotypes between healthy human individuals. Clones were sequenced by immunoSEQ multiplex PCR, and TCRdb holds only the in-frame ones, with some missing. Of about 2 million clones in the sample, over 85% are singletons; the top ten hold 0.9% to 1.3%. CD45RO-negative CD8 cells positively selected for CCR7 made up the naive population, which excluded terminally differentiated effector memory CD45RA+ cells. The sequenced material came from naive CD8+ T cells sorted from blood. Receptors originate from a man younger than 35 in good health.

This chain joins TRBV20-1 and TRBJ2-2; D gene ambiguous. Trimming pared 5 bases from V and 8 bases from J, leaving 9 bases between. The CDR3 spans 11 residues. Germline V lookup: CDR1 DFQATT, CDR2 SNEGSKA (reference sequence). In nucleotides, the CDR3 is TGCAGTGCTCCTCTAGAGGGGGAGCTGTTTTTT. Amino acid sequence: CSAPLEGELFF.

This sequence joins TRBV6-5 and TRBJ1-1; 7 bases agree with TRBD1. Germline loops: CDR1 MNHEY, CDR2 SVGAGI. V dropped 3 bases and J dropped 7; count of bases not matched to a gene: 5. The CDR3 is 13 residues long. The CDR3: CASSYGGGVEAFF. The CDR3 DNA is TGTGCCAGCAGTTATGGAGGGGGCGTTGAAGCTTTCTTT.

In DNA form, the CDR3 reads TGTGCCAGCAGGCCGACAGCCAAAATCACAGATACGCAGTATTTT. Its protein product is CASRPTAKITDTQYF. The V call is TRBV2, the J call TRBJ2-3, with D possibly TRBD1 on 5 matching bases. The V end lost 6 bases, the J end lost 2 bases, and 15 bases lay between the germline ends. The CDR3 has 15 residues. Germline V lookup: CDR1 SNHLY, CDR2 FYNNEI.

V usage is TRBV2 and J usage is TRBJ2-1; a possible D gene is TRBD1 (6 bases). V was shortened by 8 bases and J by 4 bases, with 21 bases between the two germline ends. Germline V CDR1 and CDR2: SNHLY, FYNNEI. This CDR3 contains 16 residues. CDR3 in amino acids: CASSRVDRPMYNEQFF. CDR3 nucleotides: TGTGCCAGCTCCCGGGTAGACAGGCCCATGTACAATGAGCAGTTCTTC.

V is TRBV4-1 and J is TRBJ2-7; perhaps D is TRBD1 or TRBD2 (5 bases each). V lost 0 bases to trimming and J lost 3 bases, with 12 bases between them. The CDR3 is 15 amino acids. In germline, CDR1 is MGHRA, CDR2 YSYEKL. CDR3 protein: CASSQDRDGYYEQYF. In nucleotides, the CDR3 is TGCGCCAGCAGCCAAGATCGGGACGGATACTACGAGCAGTACTTC.

The chain links TRBV6-5 to TRBJ1-2, with a tentative D call TRBD1 (5 bases). The CDR3 totals 13 residues. Germline lookup yields CDR1 MNHEY and CDR2 SVGAGI. Trimming took off 1 base at V and 8 bases at J, with 11 bases between the two ends. CDR3 sequence reads: CASSYWQGDGYTF. CDR3 in DNA: TGTGCCAGCAGTTACTGGCAGGGAGACGGCTACACCTTC.

V and J are TRBV27 and TRBJ2-1; a weak D match, TRBD2 (6 bases). Trimming removed 11 bases from V and 8 bases from J, with 19 bases in between. Germline-derived CDR1 and CDR2 are MNHEY and SMNVEV (reference sequence). This CDR3 comprises 13 residues. The CDR3 bases are TGTGCCGTTGGGACTCCCGAGTGGGATGAGCAGTTCTTC. This gives the protein CAVGTPEWDEQFF.

The rearrangement joins TRBV11-2 to TRBJ2-5; 12 bases match TRBD1. J gave up 3 bases and V 4 bases, and 3 bases lay outside the gene matches. The CDR3 sequence is 15 residues long. Germline loops: CDR1 SGHAT, CDR2 FQNNGV. In nucleotides, the CDR3 is TGTGCCAGCAGCTGGGGGACAGGGGGCGAAGAGACCCAGTACTTC. This gives the protein CASSWGTGGEETQYF.

The chain joins TRBV28 to TRBJ1-2, with D unresolved. CDR1 and CDR2 from the germline V gene are MDHEN and SYDVKM. Between the trimmed V and J ends, which lost 3 bases and 8 bases, there was a span of 10 bases. This CDR3 is 12 amino acids long. The chain's CDR3 is CASSLMGEGYTF. The CDR3 bases are TGTGCCAGCAGTTTGATGGGTGAAGGCTACACCTTC.

The sample holds one count of this clone. The chain combines TRBV12-5 with TRBJ2-3, with 9 bases fitting TRBD2. The length of the CDR3 is 12 residues. Trimming removed 8 bases from V and 5 bases from J; junction bases left unmatched: 2. Germline CDR1 reads LGHNT; CDR2 reads FRNRAP. The CDR3 nucleotides are TGTGCTAGTTCGACTAGCGGAGATACGCAGTATTTT. Translating gives CASSTSGDTQYF.

The chain couples TRBV30 to TRBJ2-5; D tentatively fits TRBD1 or TRBD2 (5 bases each). V lost 3 bases, J lost 5 bases, and 19 bases lay in between. Germline CDR1 and CDR2: GTSNPN and SVGIG (reference sequence). The CDR3 is made up of 15 amino acids. The DNA for the CDR3 is TGTGCCTGGAGCCCAGGCGCAGGGAGTTGGGAGACCCAGTACTTC. Its translation: CAWSPGAGSWETQYF.

The chain is built from TRBV29-1 and TRBJ2-4, with D tentatively TRBD2 (6 bases). The V gene lost 6 bases and the J gene lost 5 bases, with 11 bases spanning the gap. This CDR3 spans 12 amino acids. CDR1 and CDR2 (germline): SQVTM, ANQGSEA. The CDR3 DNA is TGCAGCGTCCCATGGGGGGAAAACATTCAGTACTTC. This sequence encodes CSVPWGENIQYF.

In this sample, this clone turned up once. The same CDR3 can be traced to other DNA sequences in this sample. The DNA of the CDR3 is TGCGCCAGCAGCCATAGCGGCCCCTACGAGCAGTACTTC. This codes for CASSHSGPYEQYF. The rearrangement links TRBV4-1 to TRBJ2-7; a weak D match, TRBD2 (6 bases). V gave up 3 bases and J gave up 2 bases, with 8 bases separating them. This CDR3 has 13 residues. Germline V gene data show CDR1 as MGHRA and CDR2 as YSYEKL.

This clone showed up just once. This sequence joins TRBV4-1 and TRBJ2-1, with a weak D call TRBD1 (5 bases). There are 14 residues in the CDR3. The ends were cut back, 4 bases at V and 5 bases at J, with 12 bases in the middle. Germline CDR1 is MGHRA and CDR2 is YSYEKL. CDR3 coding DNA: TGCGCCAGCAGCCTGGTGGGGCCCCACAATGAGCAGTTCTTC. Amino acid sequence: CASSLVGPHNEQFF.

Of note for this clone: An end of the junction does not agree with germline; a read error may underlie this. The genes are TRBV5-8 and TRBJ1-2; tentatively, D is TRBD1 (6 bases). The CDR3 runs to 13 residues. CDR1 and CDR2 (germline): SGHTS, YDEGEE. The CDR3, as DNA: TGTGCCAGCAGCGTTTCCGGGACACGGACACCTCTCTTC. Protein product: CASSVSGTRTPLF.

This clone was observed a handful of times. This chain connects TRBV13 to TRBJ2-2, with TRBD1 matching over 10 bases. V lost 4 bases to trimming and J lost 3 bases; unmatched junction nucleotides: 2. Germline V gives CDR1 PRHDT, CDR2 FYEKMQ (reference sequence). CDR3 length equals 15 residues. CDR3 DNA: TGTGCCAGCAGCTGGGACAGGGGCGACACCGGGGAGCTGTTTTTT. This encodes CASSWDRGDTGELFF.

CDR3: CASISGEGYEQYF. The CDR3 DNA is TGCGCCAGCATCTCCGGAGAGGGCTACGAGCAGTACTTC. The gene calls are TRBV10-2 and TRBJ2-7; weak D call: TRBD2 (5 bases). The CDR3 contains 13 residues. Germline-derived CDR1 and CDR2 are WSHSY and SAAADI. Trimming took off 7 bases at V and 3 bases at J, with 13 bases between the two ends.